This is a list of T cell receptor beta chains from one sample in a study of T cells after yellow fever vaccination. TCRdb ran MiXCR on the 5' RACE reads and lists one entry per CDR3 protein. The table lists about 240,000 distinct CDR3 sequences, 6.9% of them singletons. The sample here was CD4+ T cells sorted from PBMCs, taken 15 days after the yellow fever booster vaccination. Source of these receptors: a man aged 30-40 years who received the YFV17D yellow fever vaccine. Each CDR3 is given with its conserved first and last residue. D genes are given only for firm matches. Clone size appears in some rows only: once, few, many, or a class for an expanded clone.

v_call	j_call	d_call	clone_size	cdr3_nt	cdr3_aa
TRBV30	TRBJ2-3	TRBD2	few	TGTGCCTGGAGTGTACGGAGTAGCGGGAGTGTAACAGATACGCAGTATTTT	CAWSVRSSGSVTDTQYF
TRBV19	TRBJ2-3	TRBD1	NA	TGTGCCAGTAGTATAGTGGCAGGGGGCGGTGATACGCAGTATTTT	CASSIVAGGGDTQYF
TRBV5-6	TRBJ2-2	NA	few	TGTGCCAGCAGCCAATACAGGACCCAGGTCTCTACCGGGGAGCTGTTTTTT	CASSQYRTQVSTGELFF
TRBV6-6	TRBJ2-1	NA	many	TGTGCCAGCAGTAACCCTGTCCAGTTCTTC	CASSNPVQFF
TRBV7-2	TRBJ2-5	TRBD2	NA	TGTGCCAGCAGCCCGCCGACTAGCGGGAGTGGTCGGACCCAGTACTTC	CASSPPTSGSGRTQYF
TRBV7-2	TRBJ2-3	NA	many	TGTGCCAGCAGCAAACCGCCCGGGGCACTCACAGATACGCAGTATTTT	CASSKPPGALTDTQYF
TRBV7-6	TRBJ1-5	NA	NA	TGTGCCAGCAGCTCCAAACAGGGAAACAATCAGCCCCAGCATTTT	CASSSKQGNNQPQHF
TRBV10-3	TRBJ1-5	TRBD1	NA	TGTGCCGTCCGCCAGGGGGCGGATCAGCCCCAGCATTTT	CAVRQGADQPQHF
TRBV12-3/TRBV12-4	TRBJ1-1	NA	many	TGTGCCAGCAGACGTCAGGGGAGAAACACTGAAGCTTTCTTT	CASRRQGRNTEAFF
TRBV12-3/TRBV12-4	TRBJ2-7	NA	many	TGTGCCAGCAGTTTAGAGGCGGCCTACGAGCAGTACTTC	CASSLEAAYEQYF
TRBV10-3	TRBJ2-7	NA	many	TGTGCCATCAGTGAGGGGCGAGATGCTGACGAGCAGTACTTC	CAISEGRDADEQYF
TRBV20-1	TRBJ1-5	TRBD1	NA	TGCAGTGCTCTCTGGACAGGGGCAGGACAGCCCCAGCATTTT	CSALWTGAGQPQHF
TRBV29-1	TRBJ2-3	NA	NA	TGCAGCGTTCAAGTCCGGGACAAACCCCCGTATACGCAGTATTTT	CSVQVRDKPPYTQYF
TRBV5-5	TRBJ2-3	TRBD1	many	TGTGCCAGCAGCTTGGGAGGGACAGCCACAGATACGCAGTATTTT	CASSLGGTATDTQYF
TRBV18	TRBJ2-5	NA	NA	TGTGCCAGCTCCTCGCGAGGGCAGAACCAAGAGACCCAGTACTTC	CASSSRGQNQETQYF
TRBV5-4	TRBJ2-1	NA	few	TGTGCCAGCAGCTTGACGGGTGGGGTTGAGCAGTTCTTC	CASSLTGGVEQFF
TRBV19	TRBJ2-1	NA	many	TGTGCCAGTAGTTACCTGGGGAGCGGGTCGTCCTACAATGAGCAGTTCTTC	CASSYLGSGSSYNEQFF
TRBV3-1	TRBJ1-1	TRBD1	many	TGTGCCAGCAGCCCGGGGACAGCCAAAGCTTTCTTT	CASSPGTAKAFF
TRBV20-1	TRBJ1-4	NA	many	TGCAGTGCTACCGGGACCGCAACTAATGAAAAACTGTTTTTT	CSATGTATNEKLFF
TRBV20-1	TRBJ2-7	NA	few	TGCAGTGCTCTTAGGAATTCGGCAGCCTACGAGCAGTACTTC	CSALRNSAAYEQYF
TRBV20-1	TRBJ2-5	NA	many	TGCAGTGCCCTGGAATGGACGATGGAGACCCAGTACTTC	CSALEWTMETQYF
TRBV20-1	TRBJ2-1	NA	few	TGCAGTGCTGCCCAGGGGGGGGTGCACAATGAGCAGTTCTTC	CSAAQGGVHNEQFF
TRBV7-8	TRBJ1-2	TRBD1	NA	TGTGCCAGCAGCTTTAACAGGGGGGGGATCTATGGCTACACCTTC	CASSFNRGGIYGYTF
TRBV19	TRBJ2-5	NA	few	TGTGCCAGTAGGAAGACCCGGGGGGAGACCCAGTACTTC	CASRKTRGETQYF
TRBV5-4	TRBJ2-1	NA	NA	TGTGCCAGCAGCTTGAGGGGAGACCCATACAATGAGCAGTTCTTC	CASSLRGDPYNEQFF
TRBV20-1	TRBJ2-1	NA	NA	TGCAGTGCTAGTTCGGCGGCGGTGTACAATGAGCAGTTCTTC	CSASSAAVYNEQFF
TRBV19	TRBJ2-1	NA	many	TGTGCCAGTAGTATAGCCGTCCTAGGGGCCGGTGAGCAGTTCTTC	CASSIAVLGAGEQFF
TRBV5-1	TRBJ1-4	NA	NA	TGCGCCAGCAGCGCGACGACACAGGGCTTTAATGAAAAACTGTTTTTT	CASSATTQGFNEKLFF
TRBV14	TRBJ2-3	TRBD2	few	TGTGCCAGCAGCACCCGGACTAGCGGGTACGGCACAGATACGCAGTATTTT	CASSTRTSGYGTDTQYF
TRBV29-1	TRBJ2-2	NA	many	TGCAGCGTTGGGAGCCCGACCGGGGAGCTGTTTTTT	CSVGSPTGELFF
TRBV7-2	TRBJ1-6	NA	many	TGTGCCAGCAGCCTGAATTCACCCCTCCACTTT	CASSLNSPLHF
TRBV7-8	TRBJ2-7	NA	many	TGTGCCAGCAGCTTAGAGGTCTCGCTGGAGCAGTACTTC	CASSLEVSLEQYF
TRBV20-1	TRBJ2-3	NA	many	TGCTCCCACCACCCGGGCACCACAGATACGCAGTATTTT	CSHHPGTTDTQYF
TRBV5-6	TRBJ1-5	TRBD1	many	TGTGCCAGCAAGAAACAGGGGTCGGGGGGGCAGCCCCAGCATTTT	CASKKQGSGGQPQHF
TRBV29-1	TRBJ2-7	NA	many	TGCAGCGTTGTTGGTACTACGGAGCAGTACTTC	CSVVGTTEQYF
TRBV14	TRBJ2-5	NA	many	TGTGCCAGCAGCCAAGGATGGAACAACCAAGAGACCCAGTACTTC	CASSQGWNNQETQYF
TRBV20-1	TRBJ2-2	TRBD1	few	TGCAGTGCTAGAGATCCAGGGACAGGGGGCACCGGGGAGCTGTTTTTT	CSARDPGTGGTGELFF
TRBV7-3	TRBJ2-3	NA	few	TGTGCCAGCAGCTTAAGTCAGACAGATACGCAGTATTTT	CASSLSQTDTQYF
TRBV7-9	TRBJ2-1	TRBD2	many	TGTGCCAGCAGCTCGACTAGCGGGACATCTTCCTACAATGAGCAGTTCTTC	CASSSTSGTSSYNEQFF
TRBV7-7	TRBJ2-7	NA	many	TGTGCCAGCAGCTTAGCGGGAGACAGTTACGAGCAGTACTTC	CASSLAGDSYEQYF
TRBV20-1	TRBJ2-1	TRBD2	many	TGCAGTGCTAGAGGGACTAGCGGCAATGAGCAGTTCTTC	CSARGTSGNEQFF
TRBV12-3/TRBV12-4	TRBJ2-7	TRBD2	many	TGTGCCAGCAGTCTTAGGCCGGGAGGCGAGCAGTACTTC	CASSLRPGGEQYF
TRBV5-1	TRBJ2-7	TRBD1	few	TGCGCCAGCAGCTCGGGACAGGCCCTCTCCTACGAGCAGTACTTC	CASSSGQALSYEQYF
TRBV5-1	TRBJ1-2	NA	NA	TGCGCCAGCAGCCTGGACAACCTGAACTATGGCTACACCTTC	CASSLDNLNYGYTF
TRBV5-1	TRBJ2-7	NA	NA	TGCGCCAGCAGCTGGGGAGGAAGCCGAACCTACGAGCAGTACTTC	CASSWGGSRTYEQYF
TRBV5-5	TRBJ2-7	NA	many	TGTGCCAGCAGCCCCCATCGACGAGAGCAGTACTTC	CASSPHRREQYF
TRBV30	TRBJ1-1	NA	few	TGTGAAGACCTGGGGGCTGGGGCTGAAGCTTTCTTT	CEDLGAGAEAFF
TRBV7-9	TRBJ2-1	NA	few	TGTGCCAGCAGCTCCTCGGACTACTACTCCTACAATGAGCAGTTCTTC	CASSSSDYYSYNEQFF
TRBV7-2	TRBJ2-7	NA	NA	TGTGCCAGCAGCGTGGCCTACCAGCAGTACTTC	CASSVAYQQYF
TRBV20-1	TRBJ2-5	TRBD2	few	TGCAGTGCTAGATCCGTAGCGGGTTTCCAAGAGACCCAGTACTTC	CSARSVAGFQETQYF